This TCR beta chain was documented in a study of CD8 T cells in Susac syndrome. The CDR3 is 14 residues long. CDR1 is SGHTA, CDR2 FQGNSA, per germline. V lost 7 bases, J lost 1 base, and 13 bases lay in between. The sequenced target, TCR beta, came from blood CD8+ and CD4+ T cells. Controls matched for age and sex were healthy donors. Random hexamers served to reverse transcribe roughly 0.45 to 1 ug RNA. MiXCR was run by TCRdb on the immunoSEQ multiplex PCR reads, yielding one entry per CDR3 protein. The sample records 150,000 to 200,000 distinct CDR3 sequences, 93% being singletons. The source material was CD4+ T cells from PBMCs. The sequence came from a human donor in good health. The chain has TRBV7-2 and TRBJ2-5, with TRBD2 as a possible D gene (5 bases). The CDR3: CASILAPFQETQYF. The CDR3 DNA follows: TGTGCCAGCATCCTAGCCCCCTTCCAAGAGACCCAGTACTTC.